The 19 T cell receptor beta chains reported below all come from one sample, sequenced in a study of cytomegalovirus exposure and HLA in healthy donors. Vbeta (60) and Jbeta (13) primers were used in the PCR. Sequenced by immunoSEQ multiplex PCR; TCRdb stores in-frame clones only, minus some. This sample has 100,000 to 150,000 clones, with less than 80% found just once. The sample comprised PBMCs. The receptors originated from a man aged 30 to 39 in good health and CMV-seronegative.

Here the CDR3 DNA reads TGTGCCATCAGTGAAGTAGGTCAGGGGTACGAGCAGTACTTC. Protein: CAISEVGQGYEQYF. The rearrangement links TRBV10-3 to TRBJ2-7, with a possible D match to TRBD1 (6 bases). Trimming left V 3 bases short and J 4 bases short, with 13 bases between. Looked up from germline, CDR1 is ENHRY and CDR2 is SYGVKD. This CDR3 comprises 14 residues.

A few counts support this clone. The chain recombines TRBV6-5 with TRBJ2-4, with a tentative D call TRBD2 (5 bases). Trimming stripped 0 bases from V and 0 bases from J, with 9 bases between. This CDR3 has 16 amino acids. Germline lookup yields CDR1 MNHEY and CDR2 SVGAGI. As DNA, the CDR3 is TGTGCCAGCAGTTACTCTTGGACTTCAGCCAAAAACATTCAGTACTTC. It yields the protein CASSYSWTSAKNIQYF.

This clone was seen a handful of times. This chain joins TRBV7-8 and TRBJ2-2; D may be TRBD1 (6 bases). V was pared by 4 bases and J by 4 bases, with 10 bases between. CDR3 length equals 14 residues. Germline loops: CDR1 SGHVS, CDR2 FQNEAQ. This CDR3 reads CASSYRVATGELFF. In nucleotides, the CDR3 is TGTGCCAGCAGCTACAGGGTTGCCACCGGGGAGCTGTTTTTT.

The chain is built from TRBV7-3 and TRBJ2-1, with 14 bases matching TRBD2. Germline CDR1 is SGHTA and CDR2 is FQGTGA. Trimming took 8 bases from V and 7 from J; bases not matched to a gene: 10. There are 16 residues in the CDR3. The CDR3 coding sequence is TGTGCCAGCGGGGACGCGGGACTAGCGGGGGTTAATGAGCAGTTCTTC. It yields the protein CASGDAGLAGVNEQFF.

CDR3 in amino acids: CAIRGSGGGTDTQYF. The CDR3 DNA follows: TGTGCCATCAGGGGTAGCGGGGGGGGGACAGATACGCAGTATTTT. The chain recombines TRBV10-3 with TRBJ2-3; 11 bases align to TRBD2. Germline V gene sequence: CDR1 ENHRY, CDR2 SYGVKD. The CDR3 contains 15 residues. V gave up 6 bases and J gave up 3 bases; unmatched junction bases: 5.

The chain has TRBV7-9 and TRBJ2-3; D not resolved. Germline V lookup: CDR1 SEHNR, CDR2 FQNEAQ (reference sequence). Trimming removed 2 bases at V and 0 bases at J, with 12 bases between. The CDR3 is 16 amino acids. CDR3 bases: TGTGCCAGCAGCTTACGCCCCCGTACTAGCACAGATACGCAGTATTTT. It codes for CASSLRPRTSTDTQYF.

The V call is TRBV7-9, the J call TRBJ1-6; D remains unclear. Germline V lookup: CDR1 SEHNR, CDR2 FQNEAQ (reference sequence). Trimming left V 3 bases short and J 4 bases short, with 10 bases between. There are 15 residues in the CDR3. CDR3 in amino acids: CASSLVSGYNSPLHF. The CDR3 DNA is TGTGCCAGCAGCTTGGTGTCGGGTTATAATTCACCCCTCCACTTT.

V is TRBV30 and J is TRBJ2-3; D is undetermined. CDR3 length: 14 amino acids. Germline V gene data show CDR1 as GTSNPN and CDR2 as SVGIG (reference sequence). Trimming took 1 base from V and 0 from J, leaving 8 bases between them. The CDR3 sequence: CAWSATRSTDTQYF. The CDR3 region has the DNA TGTGCCTGGAGTGCAACACGAAGCACAGATACGCAGTATTTT.

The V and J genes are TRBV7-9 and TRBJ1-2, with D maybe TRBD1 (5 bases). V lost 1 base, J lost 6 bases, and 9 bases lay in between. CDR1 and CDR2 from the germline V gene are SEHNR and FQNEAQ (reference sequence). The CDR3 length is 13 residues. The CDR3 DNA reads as TGTGCCAGCAGCTTAGAGGGCAGGGATGGCTACACCTTC. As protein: CASSLEGRDGYTF.

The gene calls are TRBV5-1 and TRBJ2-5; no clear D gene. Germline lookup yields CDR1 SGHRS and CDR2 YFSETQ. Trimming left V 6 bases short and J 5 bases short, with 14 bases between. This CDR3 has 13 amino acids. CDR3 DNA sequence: TGCGCCAGCAAGGAGCTTCCACGGGAGACCCAGTACTTC. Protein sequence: CASKELPRETQYF.

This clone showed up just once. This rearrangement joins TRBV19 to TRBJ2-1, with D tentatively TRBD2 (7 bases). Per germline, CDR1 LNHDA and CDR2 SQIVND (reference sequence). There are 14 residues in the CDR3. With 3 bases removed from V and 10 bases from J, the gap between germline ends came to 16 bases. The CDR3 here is CASSIWGGAGEQFF. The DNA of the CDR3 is TGTGCCAGTAGTATTTGGGGGGGGGCGGGGGAGCAGTTCTTC.

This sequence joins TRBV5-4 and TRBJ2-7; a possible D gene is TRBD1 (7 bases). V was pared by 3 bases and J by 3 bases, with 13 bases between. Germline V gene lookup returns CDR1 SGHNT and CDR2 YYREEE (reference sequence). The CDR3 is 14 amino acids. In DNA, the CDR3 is TGTGCCAGCAGCTACGGAGGGGGCGACTACGAGCAGTACTTC. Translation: CASSYGGGDYEQYF.

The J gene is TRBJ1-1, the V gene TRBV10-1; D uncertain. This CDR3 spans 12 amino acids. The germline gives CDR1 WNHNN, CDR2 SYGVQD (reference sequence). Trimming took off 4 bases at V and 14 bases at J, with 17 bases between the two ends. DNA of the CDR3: TGCGCCAGCAGTGGTACAGCCAGCCGCGTCTTCTTT. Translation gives CASSGTASRVFF.

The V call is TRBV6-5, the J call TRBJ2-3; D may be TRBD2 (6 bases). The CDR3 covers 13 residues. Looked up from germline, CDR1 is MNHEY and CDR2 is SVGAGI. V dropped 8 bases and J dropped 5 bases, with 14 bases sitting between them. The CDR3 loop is CASGGTPRDTQYF. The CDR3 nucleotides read TGTGCCAGCGGGGGGACCCCTAGAGATACGCAGTATTTT.

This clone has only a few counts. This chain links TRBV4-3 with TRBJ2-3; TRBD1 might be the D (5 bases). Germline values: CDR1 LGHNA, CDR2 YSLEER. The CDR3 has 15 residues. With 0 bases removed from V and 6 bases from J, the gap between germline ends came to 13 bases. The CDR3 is CASSQDVRGFDTQYF. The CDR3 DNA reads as TGCGCCAGCAGCCAAGATGTTAGGGGTTTCGATACGCAGTATTTT.

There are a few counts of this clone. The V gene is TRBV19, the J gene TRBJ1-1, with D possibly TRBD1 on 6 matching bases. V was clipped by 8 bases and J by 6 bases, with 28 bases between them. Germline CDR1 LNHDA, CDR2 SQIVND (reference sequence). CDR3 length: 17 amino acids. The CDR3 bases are TGTGCCAGTCGAAACCTCCGGGACATAGGAGTTGAGGCTGAAGCTTTCTTT. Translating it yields CASRNLRDIGVEAEAFF.

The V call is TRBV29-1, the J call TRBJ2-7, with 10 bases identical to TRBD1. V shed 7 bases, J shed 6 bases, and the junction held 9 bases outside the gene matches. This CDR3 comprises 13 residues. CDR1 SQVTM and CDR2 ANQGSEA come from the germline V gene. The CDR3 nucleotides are TGCAGCGCAGAGACGACAGGGGGCTTCGAGCAGTACTTC. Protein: CSAETTGGFEQYF.

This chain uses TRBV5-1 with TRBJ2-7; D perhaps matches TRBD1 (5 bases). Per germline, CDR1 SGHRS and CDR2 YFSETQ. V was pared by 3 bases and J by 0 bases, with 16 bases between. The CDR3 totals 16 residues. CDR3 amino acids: CASSSRVGHSSYEQYF. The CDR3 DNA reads TGCGCCAGCAGCTCCAGGGTAGGGCACAGCTCCTACGAGCAGTACTTC.

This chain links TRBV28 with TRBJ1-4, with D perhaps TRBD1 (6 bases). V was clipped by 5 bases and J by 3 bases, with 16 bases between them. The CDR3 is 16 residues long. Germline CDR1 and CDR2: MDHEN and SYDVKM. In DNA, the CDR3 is TGTGCCAGCAGTCCTCGCGGACAGCTAGCTAATGAAAAACTGTTTTTT. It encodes CASSPRGQLANEKLFF.